This T cell receptor (beta chain) came from a study of post-analysis software for immune sequencing data. Incorporated into the TCR beta cDNA libraries were unique molecular identifiers, which served to reduce PCR and sequencing biases. TCRdb re-derived calls from the PCR reads in MiXCR, one entry per CDR3 protein. The sample shows approximately 150,000 distinct CDR3 sequences, about 32% of them seen only once. V lost 4 bases to trimming and J lost 1 base, with 14 bases between them. Germline V CDR1 and CDR2: LNHDA, SQIVND (reference sequence). The CDR3 has 15 amino acids. Points from the study as a whole: Elevated frequency relative to controls characterized roughly 5 TRBV segments in patients, TRBV5-6, TRBV5-1 and TRBV20-1 among them.

Concerning this clonotype: Its target is unknown.

The chain combines TRBV19 with TRBJ2-7; tentatively, D is TRBD1 or TRBD2 (5 bases each). The source material was blood. The receptor's source is a girl aged 10-17 years with multiple sclerosis. The CDR3 spells CASSSPRDGSYEQYF. CDR3 DNA sequence: TGTGCCAGTAGTAGCCCTCGGGACGGATCCTACGAGCAGTACTTC.